What follows is one TCR beta chain and its context. This clonotype has ten or more counts. The antigen it binds to is not known. The sample holds no much larger clone one base away, and base qualities are not on file. This entry comes from a study of early T cells in non-severe SARS-CoV-2 infection (dated by TCRdb to the early 2020s). As for the study more broadly: Bulk RNA from unsorted whole blood was used for TCR sequencing, so alpha and beta chains could not be paired.

The study was a case-control design nested within a healthcare worker cohort in London, UK, with weekly nasopharyngeal swab PCR tests and blood sampling. Between 23 and 31 March 2020, the week of the UK lockdown, healthcare workers were enrolled and then followed up weekly for as long as 16 weeks. Library method: 5' RACE. These reads were obtained on a NextSeq 500. The TCR library protocol attached unique molecular identifiers to individual cDNA molecules to correct for sequencing error and PCR bias. Both TCR alpha and beta chains were sequenced, and tight co-correlation was observed between alpha and beta sequence abundances in each sample. The authors processed their data as follows. Decombinator V4 was used to annotate TCR sequences for V gene, J gene and CDR3. Expanded TCRs were defined as changing significantly between any two time points under a Poisson model with p below 0.0001. TCR abundances were normalised to the total number of TCRs sequenced per sample and were expressed as counts per million. MAIT TCRs were defined by TRAV1-2 paired with TRAJ12, TRAJ20 or TRAJ33, and iNKT TCRs by TRAV10 paired with TRAJ18. VDJdb, accessed on 1 November 2021, was searched for TCRs annotated for CMV, EBV and SARS-CoV-2, and TCRs annotated for more than one antigen were excluded. TCRdb trimmed public reads at Q25 via fastp, called clones via MiXCR and kept in-frame beta chains. Each CDR3 protein gets just one entry, which takes the most common genes and DNA from the rows behind it. The V and J calls, along with clone size, are taken from TCRdb and not from the paper's own processing. The sample table contains around 100,000 distinct CDR3 sequences; only one count was recorded for approximately 16% of them. The ten biggest clones cover about 1.3% of the sample.

V and J lose 4 bases and 6 bases, and a span of 15 bases separates them. Looking up the germline V gene yields CDR1 SGHAT and CDR2 FQNNGV. From the cysteine up to the phenylalanine, the CDR3 has a length of 14 residues. Left in the record is the CDR3 DNA by itself, 42 bases read in frame from the first base. Broad study findings and their caveats: VDJdb matching was skewed toward anti-spike CD8 responses and likely underestimated virus-specific expansions, missing private and CD4 specificities.

The sequence links TRBV11-2 to TRBJ1-1; the D gene remains uncertain. This clonotype originated in an adult who was a healthcare worker with PCR-confirmed SARS-CoV-2 infection or an uninfected control (not recorded which). Material: whole blood. The base sequence is TGTGCCAGCAGCTGGACCTTTAATAGCCCTGAAGCTTTCTTT. This translates into CASSWTFNSPEAFF.